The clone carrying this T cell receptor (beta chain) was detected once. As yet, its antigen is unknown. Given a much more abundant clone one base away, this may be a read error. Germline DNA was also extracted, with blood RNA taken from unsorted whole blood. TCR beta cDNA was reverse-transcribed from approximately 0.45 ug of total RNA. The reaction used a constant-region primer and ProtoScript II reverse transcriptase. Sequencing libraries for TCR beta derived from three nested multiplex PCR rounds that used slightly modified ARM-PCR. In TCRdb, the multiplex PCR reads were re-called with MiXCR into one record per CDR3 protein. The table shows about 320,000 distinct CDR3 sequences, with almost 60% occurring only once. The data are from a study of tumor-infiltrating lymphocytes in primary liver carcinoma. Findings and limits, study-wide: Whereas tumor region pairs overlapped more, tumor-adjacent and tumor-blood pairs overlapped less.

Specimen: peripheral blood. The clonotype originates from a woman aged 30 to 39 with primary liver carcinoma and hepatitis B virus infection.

CDR3 coding DNA: TGTGCCAGCAGCTCCGGGACCCTTTGCGAGCAGTACTTC. This codes for CASSSGTLCEQYF. The gene calls are TRBV7-8 and TRBJ2-7; D tentatively fits TRBD1 or TRBD2 (5 bases each). CDR3 length: 13 amino acids. Per the germline V gene, CDR1 is SGHVS and CDR2 is FQNEAQ. V gave up 4 bases and J gave up 6 bases, with 13 bases separating them.